What follows is one TCR beta chain and its context. This sample was taken from a study of blood T cell repertoires in COVID-19. At the level of the study: COVID-19 samples, acute and convalescent, were from the United States, Italy and Spain. PBMCs, B-cell-depleted T cells, or T cells were the source of the cDNA or gDNA that made up the material.

Study processing details: It was from reference gene primer amplification that nucleated cell counts were estimated. Measured with immunoSEQ multiplex PCR; TCRdb has only the in-frame clones, and not every one. That table supplies the V and J calls and clone size; D and trimming were determined from the DNA. The profile shows around 25,000 clones, 85% to 90% of them singletons. This CDR3 is 13 amino acids long. Trimming took 8 bases from V and 3 from J; bases not matched to a gene: 5. CDR1 and CDR2 (germline): SNHLY, FYNNEI. The source of this sequence is a human donor in a cohort sampled during active COVID-19. The V call is TRBV2, the J call TRBJ2-7, with 9 bases fitting TRBD1. The sample comprised peripheral blood. CDR3 amino acids: CASAGTGHYEQYF. CDR3 nucleotides: TGTGCCAGCGCGGGGACAGGGCACTACGAGCAGTACTTC. Using reference TRBV2 and TRBJ2-7 for the parts outside the CDR3, the full variable domain is EPEVTQTPSHQVTQMGQEVILRCVPISNHLYFYWYRQILGQKVEFLVSFYNNEISEKSEIFDDQFSVERPDGSNFTLKIRSTKLEDSAMYFCASAGTGHYEQYFGPGTRLTVT.